The sample holds a few counts of the clone carrying this T cell receptor (beta chain). Its antigen is currently unknown. This entry comes from a study of cytomegalovirus exposure and HLA in healthy donors. Study-level points and caveats: The authors confirmed in vitro that a few CMV-associated chains were specific for CMV antigens.

Germline V gene data show CDR1 as MNHNS and CDR2 as SASEGT. V lost 7 bases, J lost 6 bases, and 12 bases stayed unmatched. This CDR3 is built from 15 residues. Separation from the roughly 700-subject first cohort characterized the roughly 110-subject validation cohort, to which the donors belonged. Here immunoSEQ multiplex PCR was the method, and the copy in TCRdb shows in-frame clones only, minus some. Of under 400,000 clones listed, more than 80% are singletons. The chain is built from TRBV6-1 and TRBJ1-1, with TRBD1 identical over 9 bases. Sequenced sample: PBMCs. The clonotype comes from a woman aged 18-29 years in good health and CMV-seronegative. The chain's CDR3 is CASTGDRVKVAEAFF. The CDR3 DNA is TGTGCCAGCACAGGGGACAGGGTAAAAGTTGCTGAAGCTTTCTTT.